Included here is one T cell receptor beta chain sequence, with context. It has no known antigen specificity. No much larger clone exists at a distance of one base, and base qualities are not known. The sample belongs to a study of MAIT cells during Salmonella Paratyphi A infection (dated by TCRdb to the late 2010s). Looking at the study overall: A single dose of 1-5x10^3 CFU of S. Paratyphi A strain NVGH308 was swallowed by adult volunteers aged 18 to 60. Starting at diagnosis, diagnosed volunteers were given ciprofloxacin 500 mg twice a day for 14 days.

Here is what the overall study found, with its caveats: A significant decrease in the space occupied by over-represented MAIT clonotypes was found from baseline to mid-infection (about 0.15 to 0.10), whereas no significant post-infection difference was found. MAIT cell TRBV usage was oligoclonal with a preference for TRBV20 and TRBV6, and infection did not appear to change this usage. Compared with healthy controls, diagnosed volunteers had more expansion or contraction among the top five MAIT clonotypes (about 0.5 versus 0.13), suggesting that infection reshaped the repertoire. Although the availability of volunteer samples limited sample sizes, the sizes were judged adequate for detecting differences between groups.

This sample's time point label indicates: before S. Paratyphi A challenge (baseline). MAIT cells were defined as Valpha7.2+ CD161+ T cells and were identified and sorted by flow cytometry. Circulating MAIT cell TCRbeta repertoires were profiled longitudinally in roughly 6 volunteers who developed enteric fever after controlled oral challenge with live Salmonella Paratyphi A. Every diagnosed volunteer provided MAIT cell samples at pre-infection, mid-infection and post-infection timepoints. A diagnosis of enteric fever required Paratyphi A bacteremia and/or a persistent fever above 38 degrees C that lasted more than 12 hours. Infection was diagnosed in challenged volunteers between day 4 and day 7 after challenge. For RNA extraction, 5,000 to 10,000 MAIT cells from each sample were sorted straight into RNAqueous-Micro lysis buffer. Lymphoprep gradient centrifugation was used to isolate peripheral blood mononuclear cells from both the blood samples and the leukocyte cones. Cell sorting used a BD FACSAria Fusion or BD FACSAria III sorter.

Libraries were prepared through 5' RACE. TCRbeta was amplified in two rounds of PCR using Phusion High-Fidelity polymerase, and the primers added sample-specific barcodes. Template-switch cDNA synthesis with SMARTScribe reverse transcriptase and a TRBC-specific primer was used to generate TCRbeta libraries. The barcoded samples were pooled and then prepared using the NEBNext Ultra DNA Library Prep Kit for Illumina. The libraries were sequenced on an Illumina MiSeq using the MiSeq reagent kit v2, 300 cycles. On the authors' methods: Reads were demultiplexed by barcode with Jemultiplexer and aligned with MiTCR using default parameters. VDJtools filtered out non-functional sequences; clonotypes were defined by amino acid sequence, with frequencies based on assigned sequence reads. The clonal space homeostasis analysis grouped clonotypes by frequency into over-represented (0.05-1), large, medium and small bins. TCRdb itself trimmed the public reads at Q25 with fastp, ran MiXCR and retained productive beta chains. Each CDR3 protein appears once, grouped with its most common genes and DNA. Here the V and J calls rest on TCRdb's processing, not on the authors' analysis. The sample records roughly 540 distinct CDR3 sequences, around 35% of which are singletons. Jointly, the top ten make up more than 35% of the sample.

V is reduced by 6 bases and J by 3 bases, leaving a spacing of 10 bases between them. The CDR3, cysteine through phenylalanine, is 14 amino acids long. CDR3 DNA is the only sequence kept; it has 42 bases, read in frame from the first base. CDR1 is given as KGHDR and CDR2 as SFDVKD, both from the germline V gene. This sequence uses TRBV24-1 and TRBJ2-2; the D gene is perhaps TRBD2, on 5 matching bases. The sequence was collected from a person between 18 and 69 years old who was deliberately infected with Salmonella Paratyphi A in a paratyphoid fever challenge study. The starting material was MAIT cells from blood, obtained at the first sampling point of the challenge study. The CDR3 amino acid sequence is: CATSPSLDTGELFF. The bases are TGTGCCACCAGTCCTAGCTTAGACACCGGGGAGCTGTTTTTT.